This T cell receptor beta chain was recorded in a study of vaccination effects on CD4 cells after COVID-19. Across the study: Post-vaccine draws lagged the second dose by a median of 72 days.

The repertoire was sequenced with immunoSEQ multiplex PCR; TCRdb's copy has only in-frame clones and lacks some. Among about 72,000 clones listed, approximately 82% were seen once. In the ViraFEST assay, antigen-specific CD4+ clonotypes were identified by expansion after peptide-pool stimulation. The authors isolated CD4+ T cells after around 11 days of culture. Vaccination of participants consisted of two doses of either the BNT162b2 or mRNA-1273 vaccine. Nucleocapsid antibody tests were negative, and the vaccine recipients had no prior SARS-CoV-2 infection. With approximately 9.6 ug/ml peptides and roughly 9.4 IU/ml IL-2, approximately 2.2 million PBMC per well were cultured. CDR1 LNHDA and CDR2 SQIVND come from the germline V gene (reference sequence). From its first to its last residue, the CDR3 has 11 amino acids. Turning to this clone: The antigen remains unidentified. Without the conserved terminal phenylalanine or tryptophan, this CDR3 likely stems from a read error. The DNA is left out, because the CDR3 cannot be placed on it with certainty; the CDR3 is given as TCRdb lists it.

The specimen was CD4+ T cells from PBMCs cultured with HCoV-229E spike peptides, collected after COVID-19 vaccination. The chain recombines TRBV19 with TRBJ1-1; the table assigns TRBD1, which was not confirmed against the DNA. The sequence derives from a human donor who received a COVID-19 vaccine. CDR3 residues: CASSRRPGGSG.